This T cell receptor beta chain appears in the sequencing data of a study of cytomegalovirus exposure and HLA in healthy donors. Turning to the study itself: A later analysis reported the same platform for the roughly 110 validation repertoires and the roughly 700 first-cohort repertoires.

Germline loops: CDR1 MNHNS, CDR2 SASEGT. J was trimmed by 2 bases and V by 9 bases; bases with no gene match: 6. CDR3 length: 13 residues. Notes on this clone: Antigen specificity is unknown.

Study-wide results and limits: Subsequent analysis showed first-cohort TCR clusters tending to co-occur in around 110 validation repertoires. Many donors shared some public TCRs, even though most TCR sequences were rare.

TCRdb's copy holds only in-frame clones and misses some; the assay was immunoSEQ multiplex PCR. The repertoire includes about 130,000 clones, approximately 82% of them detected once, and 25% to 30% sits in the top ten. The receptor was derived from a man in his thirties or forties in good health and CMV-seropositive. The chain has TRBV6-1 and TRBJ2-7; 8 bases align to TRBD1. The specimen sequenced was PBMCs. The CDR3 DNA sequence: TGTGCCAGTACGACAGGGGTGCCCTACGAGCAGTACTTC. This codes for CASTTGVPYEQYF.